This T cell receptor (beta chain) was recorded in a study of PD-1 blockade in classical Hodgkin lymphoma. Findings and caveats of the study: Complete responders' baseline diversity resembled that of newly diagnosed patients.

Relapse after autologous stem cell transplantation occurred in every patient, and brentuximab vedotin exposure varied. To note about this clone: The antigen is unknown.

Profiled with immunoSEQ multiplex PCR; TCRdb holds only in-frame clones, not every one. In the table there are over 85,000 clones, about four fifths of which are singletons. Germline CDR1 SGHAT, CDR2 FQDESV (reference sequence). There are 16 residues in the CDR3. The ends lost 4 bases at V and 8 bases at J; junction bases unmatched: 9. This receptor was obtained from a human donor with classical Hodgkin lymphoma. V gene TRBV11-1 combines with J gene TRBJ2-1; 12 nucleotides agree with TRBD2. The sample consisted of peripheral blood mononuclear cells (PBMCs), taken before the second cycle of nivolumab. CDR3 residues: CASSYLTSGSIDEQFF. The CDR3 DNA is TGTGCCAGCAGCTATTTGACTAGCGGGAGCATCGATGAGCAGTTCTTC. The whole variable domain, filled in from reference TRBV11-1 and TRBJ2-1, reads EAEVAQSPRYKITEKSQAVAFWCDPISGHATLYWYRQILGQGPELLVQFQDESVVDDSQLPKDRFSAERLKGVDSTLKIQPAELGDSAMYLCASSYLTSGSIDEQFFGPGTRLTVL.